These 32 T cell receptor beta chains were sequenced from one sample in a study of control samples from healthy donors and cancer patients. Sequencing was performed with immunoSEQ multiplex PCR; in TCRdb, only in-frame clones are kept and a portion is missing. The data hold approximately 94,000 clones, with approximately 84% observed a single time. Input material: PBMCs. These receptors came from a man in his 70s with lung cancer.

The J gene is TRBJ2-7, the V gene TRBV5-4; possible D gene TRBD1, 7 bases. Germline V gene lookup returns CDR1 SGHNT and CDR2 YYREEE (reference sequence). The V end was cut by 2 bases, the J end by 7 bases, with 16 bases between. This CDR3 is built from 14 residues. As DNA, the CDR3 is TGTGCCAGCAGCTTAGCGGAGGGGGCGAGGGAGCAGTACTTC. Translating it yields CASSLAEGAREQYF. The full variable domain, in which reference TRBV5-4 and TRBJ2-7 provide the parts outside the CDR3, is ETGVTQSPTHLIKTRGQQVTLRCSSQSGHNTVSWYQQALGQGPQFIFQYYREEENGRGNFPPRFSGLQFPNYSSELNVNALELDDSALYLCASSLAEGAREQYFGPGTRLTVT.

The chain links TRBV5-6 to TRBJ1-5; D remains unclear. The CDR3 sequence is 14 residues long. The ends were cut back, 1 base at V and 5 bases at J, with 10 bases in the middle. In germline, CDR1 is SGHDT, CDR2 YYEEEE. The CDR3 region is CASSLSVRDQPQHF. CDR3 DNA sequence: TGTGCCAGCAGCTTGAGCGTGAGGGATCAGCCCCAGCATTTT.

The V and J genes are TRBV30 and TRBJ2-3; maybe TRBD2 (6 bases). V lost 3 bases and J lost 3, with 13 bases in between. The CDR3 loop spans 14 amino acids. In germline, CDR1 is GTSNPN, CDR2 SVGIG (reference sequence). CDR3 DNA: TGTGCCTGGAGGCGACTAGTTTCTACAGATACGCAGTATTTT. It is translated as CAWRRLVSTDTQYF.

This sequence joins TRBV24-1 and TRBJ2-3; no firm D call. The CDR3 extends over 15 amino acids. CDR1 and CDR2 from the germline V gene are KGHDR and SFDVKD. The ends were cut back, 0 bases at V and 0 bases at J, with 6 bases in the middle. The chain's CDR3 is CATSDLSTSTDTQYF. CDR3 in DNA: TGTGCCACCAGTGATTTGTCTACTAGCACAGATACGCAGTATTTT.

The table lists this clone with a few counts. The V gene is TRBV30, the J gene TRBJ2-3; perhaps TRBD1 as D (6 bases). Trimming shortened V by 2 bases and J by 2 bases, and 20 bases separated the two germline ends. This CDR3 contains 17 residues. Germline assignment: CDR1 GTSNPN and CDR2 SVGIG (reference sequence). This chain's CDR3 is CAWSSLGLGTSTDTQYF. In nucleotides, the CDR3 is TGTGCCTGGAGTTCCCTGGGATTAGGGACATCCACAGATACGCAGTATTTT. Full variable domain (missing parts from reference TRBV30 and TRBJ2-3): SQTIHQWPATLVQPVGSPLSLECTVEGTSNPNLYWYRQAAGRGLQLLFYSVGIGQISSEVPQNLSASRPQDRQFILSSKKLLLSDSGFYLCAWSSLGLGTSTDTQYFGPGTRLTVL.

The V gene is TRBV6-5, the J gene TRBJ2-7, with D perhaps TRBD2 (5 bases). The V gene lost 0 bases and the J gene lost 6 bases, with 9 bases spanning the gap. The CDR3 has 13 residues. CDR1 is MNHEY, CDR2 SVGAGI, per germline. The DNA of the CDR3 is TGTGCCAGCAGTTACTCGAGGGCTGCCGAGCAGTACTTC. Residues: CASSYSRAAEQYF.

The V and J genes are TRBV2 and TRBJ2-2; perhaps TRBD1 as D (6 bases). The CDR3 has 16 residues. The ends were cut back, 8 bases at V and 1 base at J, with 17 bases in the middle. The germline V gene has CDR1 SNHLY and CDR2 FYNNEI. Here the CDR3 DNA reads TGTGCCAGCCGAGCCGGGACAAGCTTGAACACCGGGGAGCTGTTTTTT. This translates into CASRAGTSLNTGELFF.

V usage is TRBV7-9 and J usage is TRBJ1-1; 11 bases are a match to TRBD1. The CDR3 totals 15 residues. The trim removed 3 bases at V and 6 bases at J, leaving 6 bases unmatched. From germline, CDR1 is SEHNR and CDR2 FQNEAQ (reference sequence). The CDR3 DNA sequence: TGTGCCAGCAGCTTTCCGGGACAGGGGGGATCTGAAGCTTTCTTT. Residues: CASSFPGQGGSEAFF.

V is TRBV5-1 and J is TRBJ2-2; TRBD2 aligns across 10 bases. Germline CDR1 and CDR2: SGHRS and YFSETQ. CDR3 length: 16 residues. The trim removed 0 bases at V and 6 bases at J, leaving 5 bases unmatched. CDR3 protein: CASSLGSGTSAGELFF. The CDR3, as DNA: TGCGCCAGCAGCTTGGGCTCCGGGACTAGCGCCGGGGAGCTGTTTTTT. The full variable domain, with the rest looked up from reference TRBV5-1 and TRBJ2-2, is KAGVTQTPRYLIKTRGQQVTLSCSPISGHRSVSWYQQTPGQGLQFLFEYFSETQRNKGNFPGRFSGRQFSNSRSEMNVSTLELGDSALYLCASSLGSGTSAGELFFGEGSRLTVL.

In nucleotides, the CDR3 is TGTGCCAGCAGCGCCGCATCGGGACAGTCCGTTTCCTACGAGCAGTACTTC. This translates into CASSAASGQSVSYEQYF. J is TRBJ2-7 and V is TRBV9; 7 nucleotides match TRBD1. CDR1 is SGDLS and CDR2 is YYNGEE in the germline V gene. V dropped 3 bases and J dropped 1; count of bases not matched to a gene: 13. The CDR3 totals 17 residues.

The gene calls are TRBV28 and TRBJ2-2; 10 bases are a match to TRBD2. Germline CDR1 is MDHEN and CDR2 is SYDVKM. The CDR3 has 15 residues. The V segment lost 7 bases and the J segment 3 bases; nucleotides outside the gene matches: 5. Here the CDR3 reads CASISGGYHTGELFF. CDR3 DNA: TGTGCCAGCATTAGCGGGGGGTATCACACCGGGGAGCTGTTTTTT.

CDR3: CATSDSGYNEQFF. The CDR3 DNA sequence: TGTGCCACCAGTGACTCCGGCTACAATGAGCAGTTCTTC. V is TRBV24-1 and J is TRBJ2-1; D not certain. The germline CDR1 and CDR2 sequences are KGHDR and SFDVKD. The CDR3 length is 13 residues. V lost 4 bases and J lost 3, with 6 bases in between.

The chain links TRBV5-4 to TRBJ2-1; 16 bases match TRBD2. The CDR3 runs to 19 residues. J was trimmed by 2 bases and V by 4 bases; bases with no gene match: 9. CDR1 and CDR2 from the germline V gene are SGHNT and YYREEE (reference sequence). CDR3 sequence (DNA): TGTGCCAGCAGCATGCCGGGACTAGCGGGGGGGCGCGCCTACAATGAGCAGTTCTTC. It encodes CASSMPGLAGGRAYNEQFF.

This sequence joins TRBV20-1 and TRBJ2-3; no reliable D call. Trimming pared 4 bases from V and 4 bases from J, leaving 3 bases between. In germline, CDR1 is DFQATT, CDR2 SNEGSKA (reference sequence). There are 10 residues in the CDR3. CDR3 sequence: CSATSDTQYF. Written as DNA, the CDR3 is TGCAGTGCTACTTCAGATACGCAGTATTTT.

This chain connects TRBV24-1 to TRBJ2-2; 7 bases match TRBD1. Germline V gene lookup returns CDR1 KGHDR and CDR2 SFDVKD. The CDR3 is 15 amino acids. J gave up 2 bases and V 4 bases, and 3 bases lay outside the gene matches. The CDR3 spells CATSDRQGNTGELFF. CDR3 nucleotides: TGTGCCACCAGTGACCGACAGGGTAACACCGGGGAGCTGTTTTTT.

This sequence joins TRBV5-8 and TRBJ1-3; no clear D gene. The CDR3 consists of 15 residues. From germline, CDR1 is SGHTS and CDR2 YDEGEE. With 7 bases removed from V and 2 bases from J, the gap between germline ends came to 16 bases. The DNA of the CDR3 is TGTGCCAGCCGAAGACCGGCGGGAACTGGAAACACCATATATTTT. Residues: CASRRPAGTGNTIYF.

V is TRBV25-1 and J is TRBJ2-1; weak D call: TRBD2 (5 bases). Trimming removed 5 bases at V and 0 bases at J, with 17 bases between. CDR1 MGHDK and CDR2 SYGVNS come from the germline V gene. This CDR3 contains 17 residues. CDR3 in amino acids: CASSPYQPGSSYNEQFF. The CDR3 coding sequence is TGTGCCAGCAGTCCCTACCAGCCGGGGAGCTCCTACAATGAGCAGTTCTTC. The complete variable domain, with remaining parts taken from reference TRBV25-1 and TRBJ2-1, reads EADIYQTPRYLVIGTGKKITLECSQTMGHDKMYWYQQDPGMELHLIHYSYGVNSTEKGDLSSESTVSRIRTEHFPLTLESARPSHTSQYLCASSPYQPGSSYNEQFFGPGTRLTVL.

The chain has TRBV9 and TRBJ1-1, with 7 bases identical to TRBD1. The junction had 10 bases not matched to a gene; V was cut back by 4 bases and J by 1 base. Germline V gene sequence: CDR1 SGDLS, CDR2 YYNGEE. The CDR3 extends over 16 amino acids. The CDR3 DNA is TGTGCCAGCAGCTTACAGGGGTTCGTGGGGAACACTGAAGCTTTCTTT. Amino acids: CASSLQGFVGNTEAFF.

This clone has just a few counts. CDR3 nucleotide sequence: TGTGCCAGCAGCTTTCCGGGGGGGCTAACCTACGAGCAGTACTTC. This translates into CASSFPGGLTYEQYF. V usage is TRBV11-2 and J usage is TRBJ2-7; 8 nucleotides agree with TRBD2. Germline-derived CDR1 and CDR2 are SGHAT and FQNNGV. The V segment lost 3 bases and the J segment 2 bases; nucleotides outside the gene matches: 6. The CDR3 has 15 residues.

The CDR3 nucleotides are TGTGCCAGCATCCAGCGGGGGTACGAAGAGACCCAGTACTTC. It yields the protein CASIQRGYEETQYF. V is TRBV3-1 (or the pseudogene TRBV3-2) and J is TRBJ2-5, with 8 bases lining up with TRBD2. The J segment lost 3 bases and the V segment lost 7 bases, leaving 7 bases of the junction unmatched. CDR1 is LGHDT, CDR2 YNNKEL, per germline (reference sequence). The CDR3 has 14 residues.

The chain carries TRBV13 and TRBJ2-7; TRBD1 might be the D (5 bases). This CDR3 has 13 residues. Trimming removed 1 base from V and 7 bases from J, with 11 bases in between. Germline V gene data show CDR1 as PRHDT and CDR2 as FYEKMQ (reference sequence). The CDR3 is CASSLEAGREQYF. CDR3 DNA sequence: TGTGCCAGCAGCTTAGAAGCAGGGCGAGAGCAGTACTTC.

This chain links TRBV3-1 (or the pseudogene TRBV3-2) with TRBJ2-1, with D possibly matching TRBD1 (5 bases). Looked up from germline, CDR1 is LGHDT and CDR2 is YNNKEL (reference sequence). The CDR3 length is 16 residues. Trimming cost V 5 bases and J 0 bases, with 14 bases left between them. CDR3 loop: CASSVLAGRSYNEQFF. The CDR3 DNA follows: TGTGCCAGCAGCGTCCTCGCAGGGCGCTCCTACAATGAGCAGTTCTTC.

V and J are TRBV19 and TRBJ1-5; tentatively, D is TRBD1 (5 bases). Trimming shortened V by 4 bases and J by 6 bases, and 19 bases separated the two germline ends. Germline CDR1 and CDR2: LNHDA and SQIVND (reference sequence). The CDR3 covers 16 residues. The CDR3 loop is CASSSPTQGPGQPQHF. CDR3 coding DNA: TGTGCCAGTAGTAGCCCAACGCAGGGTCCGGGTCAGCCCCAGCATTTT. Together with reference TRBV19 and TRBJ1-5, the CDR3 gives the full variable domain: DGGITQSPKYLFRKEGQNVTLSCEQNLNHDAMYWYRQDPGQGLRLIYYSQIVNDFQKGDIAEGYSVSREKKESFPLTVTSAQKNPTAFYLCASSSPTQGPGQPQHFGDGTRLSIL.

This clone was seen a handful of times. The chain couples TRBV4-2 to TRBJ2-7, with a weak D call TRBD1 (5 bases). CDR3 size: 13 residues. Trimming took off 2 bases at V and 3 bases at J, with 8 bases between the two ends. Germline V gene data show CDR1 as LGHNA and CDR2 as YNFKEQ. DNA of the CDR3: TGTGCCAGCAGCCAACCTGACAGCTACGAGCAGTACTTC. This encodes CASSQPDSYEQYF.

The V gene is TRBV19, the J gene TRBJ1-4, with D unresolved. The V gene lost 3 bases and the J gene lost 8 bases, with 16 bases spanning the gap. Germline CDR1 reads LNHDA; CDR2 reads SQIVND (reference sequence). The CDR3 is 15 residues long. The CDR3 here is CASSIEPPGREKLFF. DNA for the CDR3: TGTGCCAGTAGTATTGAGCCCCCTGGGCGGGAAAAACTGTTTTTT. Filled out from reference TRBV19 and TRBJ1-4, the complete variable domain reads DGGITQSPKYLFRKEGQNVTLSCEQNLNHDAMYWYRQDPGQGLRLIYYSQIVNDFQKGDIAEGYSVSREKKESFPLTVTSAQKNPTAFYLCASSIEPPGREKLFFGSGTQLSVL.

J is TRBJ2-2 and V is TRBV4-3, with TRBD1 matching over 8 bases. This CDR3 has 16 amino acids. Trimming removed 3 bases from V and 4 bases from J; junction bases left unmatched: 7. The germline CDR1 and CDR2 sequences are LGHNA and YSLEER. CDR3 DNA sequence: TGCGCCAGCAGCCAGGGGACAGGTGCCGTCACCGGGGAGCTGTTTTTT. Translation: CASSQGTGAVTGELFF.

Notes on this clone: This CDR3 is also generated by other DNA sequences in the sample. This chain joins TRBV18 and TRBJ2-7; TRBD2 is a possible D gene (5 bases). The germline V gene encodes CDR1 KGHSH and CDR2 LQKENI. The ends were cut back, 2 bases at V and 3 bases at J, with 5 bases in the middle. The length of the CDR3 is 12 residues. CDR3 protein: CASSPGSYEQYF. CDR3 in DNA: TGTGCCAGCTCACCAGGGAGCTACGAGCAGTACTTC.

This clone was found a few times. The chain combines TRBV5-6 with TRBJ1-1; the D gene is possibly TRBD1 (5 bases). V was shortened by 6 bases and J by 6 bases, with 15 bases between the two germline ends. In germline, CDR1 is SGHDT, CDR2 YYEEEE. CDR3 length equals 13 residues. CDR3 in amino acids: CASTGGLWAEAFF. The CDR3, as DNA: TGTGCCAGCACCGGGGGTCTCTGGGCTGAAGCTTTCTTT.

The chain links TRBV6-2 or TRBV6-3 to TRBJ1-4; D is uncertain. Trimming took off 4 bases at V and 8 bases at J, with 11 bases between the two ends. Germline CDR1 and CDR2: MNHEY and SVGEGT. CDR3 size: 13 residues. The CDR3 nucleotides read TGTGCCAGCAGTTCCCCCATTGAGGAAAAACTGTTTTTT. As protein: CASSSPIEEKLFF.

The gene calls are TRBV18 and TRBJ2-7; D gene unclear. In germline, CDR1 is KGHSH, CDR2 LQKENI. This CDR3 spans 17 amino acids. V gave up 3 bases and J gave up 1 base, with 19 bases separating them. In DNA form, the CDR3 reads TGTGCCAGCTCACCCGACCGGGCCAAGCCCCCATCCTACGAGCAGTACTTC. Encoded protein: CASSPDRAKPPSYEQYF.

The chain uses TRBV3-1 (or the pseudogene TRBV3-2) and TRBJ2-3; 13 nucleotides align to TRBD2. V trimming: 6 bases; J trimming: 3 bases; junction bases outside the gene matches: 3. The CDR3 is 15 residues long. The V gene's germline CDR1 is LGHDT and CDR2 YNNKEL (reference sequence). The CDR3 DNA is TGTGCCAGCAGTTTGGGACTAGCGGGGACAGATACGCAGTATTTT. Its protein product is CASSLGLAGTDTQYF.

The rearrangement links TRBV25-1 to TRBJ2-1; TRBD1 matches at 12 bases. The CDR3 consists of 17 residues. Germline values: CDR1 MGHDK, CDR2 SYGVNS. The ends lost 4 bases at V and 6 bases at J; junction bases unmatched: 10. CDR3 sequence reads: CASSGSVGTGGGNEQFF. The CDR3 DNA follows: TGTGCCAGCAGTGGATCGGTCGGGACAGGGGGCGGCAATGAGCAGTTCTTC.